The 30 T cell receptor beta chains presented below share a single source sample, sequenced in a study of CD8 T cells in Susac syndrome. When the RNA was reverse transcribed, random hexamers were used with an input of roughly 0.45 to 1 ug. TCRdb re-called the immunoSEQ multiplex PCR reads with MiXCR, one entry per CDR3 protein. The sample has around 85,000 distinct CDR3 sequences, approximately 95% seen once. The sequencing sample was made of CD8+ T cells from PBMCs. The receptors stem from a human donor with Susac syndrome.

In this sample, this clonotype turned up once. The chain is built from TRBV29-1 and TRBJ2-7; TRBD2 matches 13 bases. The germline V gene has CDR1 SQVTM and CDR2 ANQGSEA. J was trimmed by 2 bases and V by 5 bases; bases with no gene match: 6. CDR3 length: 15 residues. This CDR3 reads CSVRGLAGRAYEQYF. Here the CDR3 DNA reads TGCAGCGTTCGGGGACTAGCGGGGCGGGCCTACGAGCAGTACTTC.

This chain uses TRBV28 with TRBJ2-7, with TRBD1 identical over 7 bases. V was clipped by 5 bases and J by 2 bases; unmatched bases: 6. The V gene's germline CDR1 is MDHEN and CDR2 SYDVKM. This CDR3 region has 14 residues. CDR3 nucleotide sequence: TGTGCCAGCAGTCCGGAGACAGGGACCTACGAGCAGTACTTC. It translates to CASSPETGTYEQYF.

The V call is TRBV24-1, the J call TRBJ2-2; TRBD1 might be the D (6 bases). CDR1 and CDR2 from the germline V gene are KGHDR and SFDVKD. V was pared by 3 bases and J by 4 bases, with 17 bases between. The CDR3 covers 17 residues. The CDR3 region is CATSDRGRGMGTGELFF. The CDR3 nucleotides are TGTGCCACCAGTGATAGAGGCAGGGGTATGGGCACCGGGGAGCTGTTTTTT.

The chain's CDR3 is CASSSSGYNEQFF. DNA for the CDR3: TGTGCCAGCAGCTCCTCAGGCTACAATGAGCAGTTCTTC. V gene TRBV11-2 combines with J gene TRBJ2-1; D is unclear. The CDR3 length is 13 residues. Germline CDR1 SGHAT, CDR2 FQNNGV. V was shortened by 4 bases and J by 3 bases, with 7 bases between the two germline ends.

The CDR3 region has the DNA TGTGCCACCAGCAGAGATCGAGACCTGGGCACTGAAGCTTTCTTT. Protein product: CATSRDRDLGTEAFF. The chain recombines TRBV15 with TRBJ1-1; D is undetermined. The germline gives CDR1 LNHNV, CDR2 YYDKDF (reference sequence). CDR3 length equals 15 residues. The V end lost 0 bases, the J end lost 4 bases, and 12 bases lay between the germline ends.

The gene calls are TRBV3-1 and TRBJ2-7; D gene uncertain. V lost 1 base and J 1 base, leaving 14 bases between the germline ends. This CDR3 region has 16 residues. Germline lookup yields CDR1 LGHDT and CDR2 YNNKEL (reference sequence). The CDR3 loop reads CASSQGDAYGSYEQYF. The DNA for the CDR3 is TGTGCCAGCAGCCAAGGGGATGCTTACGGGTCCTACGAGCAGTACTTC.

V and J are TRBV5-4 and TRBJ2-1, with D perhaps assigned TRBD1 or TRBD2 (5 bases each). The CDR3 runs to 14 residues. Germline loops: CDR1 SGHNT, CDR2 YYREEE (reference sequence). The germline V and J ends were trimmed by 3 bases and 8 bases, with 15 bases remaining between them. CDR3 bases: TGTGCCAGCAGCTACGCCAAGGGGAGCTATGAGCAGTTCTTC. Protein sequence: CASSYAKGSYEQFF.

The V call is TRBV19, the J call TRBJ2-5; possibly TRBD1 or TRBD2 for D (6 bases each). V lost 3 bases and J lost 5, with 10 bases in between. From germline, CDR1 is LNHDA and CDR2 SQIVND (reference sequence). The CDR3 runs to 13 residues. The CDR3 DNA sequence: TGTGCCAGTAGTATTGGGGGGCTGGAGACCCAGTACTTC. Translating gives CASSIGGLETQYF.

The chain uses TRBV30 and TRBJ2-2; possibly TRBD2 for D (5 bases). V was trimmed by 2 bases and J by 8 bases, leaving 12 bases between them. The CDR3 is made up of 13 amino acids. Germline V CDR1 and CDR2: GTSNPN, SVGIG (reference sequence). DNA of the CDR3: TGTGCCTGGAGTTTAACTAGTCTGGGGGAGCTGTTTTTT. Its translation is CAWSLTSLGELFF.

This clonotype was counted once. The gene calls are TRBV2 and TRBJ1-1; D is perhaps TRBD1 (5 bases). This CDR3 spans 13 amino acids. V lost 6 bases and J 3 bases, leaving 11 bases between the germline ends. CDR1 is SNHLY, CDR2 FYNNEI, per germline. The CDR3, as DNA: TGTGCCAGCAGGGAGGCCAGGGACACTGAAGCTTTCTTT. Amino acid sequence: CASREARDTEAFF.

The CDR3 loop is CSADTSGTSGTDFTQYF. DNA for the CDR3: TGCAGCGCTGACACCAGTGGGACTAGCGGCACAGATTTTACGCAGTATTTT. The chain recombines TRBV29-1 with TRBJ2-3; 11 bases fit TRBD2. V was clipped by 7 bases and J by 8 bases; unmatched bases: 20. In germline, CDR1 is SQVTM, CDR2 ANQGSEA. This CDR3 contains 17 residues.

The V call is TRBV12-3 or TRBV12-4, the J call TRBJ1-2; TRBD1 is a possible D gene (5 bases). CDR3 size: 13 residues. Between the trimmed V and J ends, which lost 6 bases and 3 bases, there was a span of 11 bases. CDR3 region: CASRTTADYGYTF. The CDR3 coding sequence is TGTGCCAGCAGGACGACAGCGGACTATGGCTACACCTTC.

The chain combines TRBV20-1 with TRBJ1-3; possibly TRBD1 for D (5 bases). The CDR3 runs 16 residues. The V gene lost 5 bases and the J gene lost 0 bases, with 17 bases spanning the gap. Germline CDR1 is DFQATT and CDR2 is SNEGSKA (reference sequence). This CDR3 is CSAAIRGRSSGNTIYF. The CDR3 DNA follows: TGCAGTGCTGCTATAAGGGGCAGGAGCTCTGGAAACACCATATATTTT.

The gene calls are TRBV18 and TRBJ1-1; 8 bases are shared with TRBD1. The CDR3 length is 12 residues. From germline, CDR1 is KGHSH and CDR2 LQKENI. J was trimmed by 5 bases and V by 6 bases; bases with no gene match: 2. This chain's CDR3 is CASSTGVTEAFF. The CDR3 bases are TGTGCCAGCTCGACAGGGGTTACTGAAGCTTTCTTT.

The gene calls are TRBV20-1 and TRBJ1-1; D unclear. The V end was cut by 6 bases, the J end by 1 base, with 15 bases between. The CDR3 extends over 14 amino acids. Germline lookup yields CDR1 DFQATT and CDR2 SNEGSKA (reference sequence). CDR3 protein: CSAQRRGSNTEAFF. The CDR3 DNA follows: TGCAGTGCCCAGAGGCGGGGATCGAACACTGAAGCTTTCTTT.

A single count supports this clonotype. This chain joins TRBV29-1 and TRBJ2-3, with D perhaps being TRBD1 or TRBD2 (5 bases each). This CDR3 contains 13 residues. Germline loops: CDR1 SQVTM, CDR2 ANQGSEA. V lost 7 bases and J 3 bases, leaving 14 bases between the germline ends. The CDR3 nucleotides read TGCAGCGGCACCTTGGGGGTAACAGATACGCAGTATTTT. Translating gives CSGTLGVTDTQYF.

The rearrangement links TRBV29-1 to TRBJ2-7; TRBD1 might be the D (6 bases). The CDR3 consists of 14 residues. Germline V gives CDR1 SQVTM, CDR2 ANQGSEA. Trimming removed 8 bases at V and 4 bases at J, with 21 bases between. The CDR3 nucleotides read TGCAGCTTCCTACAAGCAGGGGCCGGGTACGAGCAGTACTTC. This encodes CSFLQAGAGYEQYF.

The rearrangement links TRBV9 to TRBJ2-3, with 10 bases matching TRBD2. CDR1 SGDLS and CDR2 YYNGEE come from the germline V gene. Trimming removed 3 bases from V and 2 bases from J; junction bases left unmatched: 6. There are 16 residues in the CDR3. In nucleotides, the CDR3 is TGTGCCAGCAGCGAGAGCGGGAGGGAATCCACAGATACGCAGTATTTT. It specifies CASSESGRESTDTQYF.

The chain links TRBV4-1 to TRBJ2-6; no definite D call. The CDR3 has 15 amino acids. The germline V gene has CDR1 MGHRA and CDR2 YSYEKL. Between the trimmed V and J ends, which lost 0 bases and 4 bases, there was a span of 7 bases. DNA of the CDR3: TGCGCCAGCAGCCAAGACCCCAACGGGGCCAACGTCCTGACTTTC. Its protein product is CASSQDPNGANVLTF.

This chain uses TRBV10-2 with TRBJ2-5, with D unresolved. The V and J ends lost 0 bases and 1 base respectively, with 18 bases between them. The CDR3 extends over 18 amino acids. Per germline, CDR1 WSHSY and CDR2 SAAADI. The CDR3 reads CASSESRGVTVVQETQYF. The CDR3 nucleotides are TGCGCCAGCAGTGAGTCTCGAGGTGTTACGGTCGTCCAAGAGACCCAGTACTTC.

This chain joins TRBV10-3 and TRBJ2-1; D perhaps matches TRBD1 (8 bases). This CDR3 comprises 16 residues. The germline V gene encodes CDR1 ENHRY and CDR2 SYGVKD. Trimming cost V 8 bases and J 5 bases, with 22 bases left between them. CDR3 nucleotides: TGTGCCATCCGGGAGGTGGACAGGGCTTTTCACAATGAGCAGTTCTTC. Its translation is CAIREVDRAFHNEQFF.

The chain is built from TRBV7-2 and TRBJ1-5; D unresolved. V lost 0 bases and J lost 1, with 10 bases in between. CDR1 is SGHTA and CDR2 is FQGNSA in the germline V gene. The CDR3 has 16 amino acids. The CDR3 here is CASSLATGVSNQPQHF. For the CDR3, the DNA is TGTGCCAGCAGCTTAGCAACCGGGGTGAGCAATCAGCCCCAGCATTTT.

The chain uses TRBV5-1 and TRBJ2-2; maybe TRBD1 (6 bases). The germline CDR1 and CDR2 sequences are SGHRS and YFSETQ. This CDR3 has 15 residues. Trimming removed 1 base from V and 0 bases from J, with 7 bases in between. CDR3 loop: CASSLTGPNTGELFF. In nucleotides, the CDR3 is TGCGCCAGCAGCTTGACAGGGCCGAACACCGGGGAGCTGTTTTTT.

The V call is TRBV9, the J call TRBJ2-3, with D uncertain. This CDR3 is 12 amino acids long. V was cut by 0 bases and J by 6 bases, with 5 bases left in between. CDR1 is SGDLS, CDR2 YYNGEE, per germline. The CDR3 DNA follows: TGTGCCAGCAGCGTAGGCGTCGATACGCAGTATTTT. Translating gives CASSVGVDTQYF.

This clonotype is a singleton in its sample. The chain couples TRBV6-1 to TRBJ2-5; 10 nucleotides line up with TRBD1. Germline V gives CDR1 MNHNS, CDR2 SASEGT. The V segment lost 6 bases and the J segment 3 bases; nucleotides outside the gene matches: 16. The CDR3 runs to 18 residues. The CDR3 is CASSDRGRVTSPKETQYF. DNA for the CDR3: TGTGCCAGCAGCGACAGGGGGCGAGTCACGTCTCCGAAAGAGACCCAGTACTTC.

Here the CDR3 DNA reads TGTGCCACTGGACCCCTCTCCTACAATGAGCAGTTCTTC. This gives the protein CATGPLSYNEQFF. The chain has TRBV6-6 and TRBJ2-1; D unresolved. In germline, CDR1 is MNHNY, CDR2 SVGAGI (reference sequence). Trimming left V 10 bases short and J 0 bases short, with 10 bases between. The CDR3 has 13 amino acids.

V and J are TRBV29-1 and TRBJ1-2; TRBD1 is a possible D gene (5 bases). V lost 6 bases to trimming and J lost 0 bases, with 20 bases between them. Per germline, CDR1 SQVTM and CDR2 ANQGSEA. This CDR3 has 16 residues. CDR3 residues: CSVRQEGTLTNYGYTF. The DNA for the CDR3 is TGCAGCGTCCGTCAGGAGGGGACGTTGACTAACTATGGCTACACCTTC.

This chain joins TRBV2 and TRBJ1-1; the D is unclear. CDR1 and CDR2 (germline): SNHLY, FYNNEI. The CDR3 extends over 11 amino acids. V gave up 9 bases and J gave up 0 bases, with 5 bases separating them. Here the CDR3 reads CARTVNTEAFF. DNA of the CDR3: TGTGCCAGGACGGTGAACACTGAAGCTTTCTTT.

The gene calls are TRBV9 and TRBJ2-3; 8 bases are a match to TRBD2. Looked up from germline, CDR1 is SGDLS and CDR2 is YYNGEE. The J segment lost 6 bases and the V segment lost 4 bases, leaving 4 bases of the junction unmatched. The CDR3 loop spans 13 amino acids. This CDR3 is CASSPRLADTQYF. CDR3 nucleotide sequence: TGTGCCAGCAGCCCCCGACTAGCGGATACGCAGTATTTT.

Concerning this clonotype itself: The junction departs from the called germline gene at one end, perhaps through a read error. V gene TRBV7-7 combines with J gene TRBJ2-3; TRBD2 might be the D (6 bases). The CDR3 consists of 15 residues. CDR1 SSHAT and CDR2 FNYEAQ come from the germline V gene (reference sequence). CDR3 sequence (DNA): TGTGCTAGCAGCTTAGACGCTAGCGGCACAGATACGCAGTATTTT. It encodes CASSLDASGTDTQYF.